The entry below describes one TCR beta chain. Its matching antigen is unknown. Trimming pared 0 bases from V and 4 bases from J, leaving 11 bases between. Germline CDR1 SGDLS, CDR2 YYNGEE. CDR3 length: 15 residues. Libraries were prepared by immunoSEQ multiplex PCR; TCRdb keeps only in-frame clonotypes and omits some of them. The sample has roughly 2,300,000 clones; just under 95% are singletons. This sample was included in a study of shared clonotypes between healthy human individuals. The study's findings and limits: It was expected that sequencing depth would affect clonotype sharing among donors. Generation probabilities of non-shared clonotypes were lower (relative to those shared by all four donors).

This TCR was recovered from a man between 18 and 35 years old in good health. Some clones in this sample may be carry-over from other donors' samples. Sequencing used naive CD4+ T cells from PBMCs. Subset denoted: CD45RA+ positively selected. This rearrangement joins TRBV9 to TRBJ1-5; D is unclear. CDR3 DNA sequence: TGTGCCAGCAGCGTAGACGGGCAGAGTAATCAGCCCCAGCATTTT. Amino acid sequence: CASSVDGQSNQPQHF.